What follows describes a single T cell receptor beta chain. Its antigen is currently unknown. This sample is drawn from a study of T cell responses to AZD1222 COVID-19 vaccine. The V and J ends lost 6 bases and 4 bases respectively, with 33 bases between them. In germline, CDR1 is KGHSH, CDR2 LQKENI. This CDR3 contains 20 residues. Profiled with immunoSEQ multiplex PCR; TCRdb holds only in-frame clones, not every one. The sample comprises roughly 150,000 clones, more than 75% of which are singletons, and roughly 4.3% rests with the top ten. Notes on the study in general: Two doses of AZD1222 preceded a rise in Spike-specific TCR breadth and depth.

The chain employs TRBV18 and TRBJ1-1; TRBD1 might be the D (5 bases). Sequencing used peripheral blood, obtained on day 0 of AZD1222 vaccination. The receptor was derived from an adult in good health. Written as DNA, the CDR3 is TGTGCCAGCTCTCACCTGTTAGCGGGATTGACAGACTTGGGTACCACTGAAGCTTTCTTT. Amino acid sequence: CASSHLLAGLTDLGTTEAFF.